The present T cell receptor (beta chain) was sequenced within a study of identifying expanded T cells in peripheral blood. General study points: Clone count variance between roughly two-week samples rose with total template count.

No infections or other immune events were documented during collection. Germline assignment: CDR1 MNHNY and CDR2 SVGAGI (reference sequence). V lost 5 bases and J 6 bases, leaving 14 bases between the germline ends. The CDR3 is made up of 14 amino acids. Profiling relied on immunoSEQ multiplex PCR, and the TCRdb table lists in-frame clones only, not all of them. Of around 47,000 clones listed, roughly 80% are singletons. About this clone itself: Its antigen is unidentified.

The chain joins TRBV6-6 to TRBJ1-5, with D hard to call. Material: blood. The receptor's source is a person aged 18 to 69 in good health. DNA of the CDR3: TGTGCCAGCAGTCAACGGAACAAGGCTCAGCCCCAGCATTTT. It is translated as CASSQRNKAQPQHF.